This entry concerns a single T cell receptor (beta chain). Its antigen is unknown. A single base separates this from a much larger clone, so it may be a read error. The CDR3 is 17 amino acids. Sorting selected naive CD8 T cells with a CD8+CD4-CCR7+CD45RA+ phenotype. This sample is drawn from a study of molecular identifiers for immune sequencing clone quantification. Looking at the study overall: Replicates partitioned RNA from approximately 20,000 or 98,000 naive CD8 cells into five parts, sequencing four. General observations from the study: Clonotypes topping 20 RNA copies carried over 98% of effector molecules but under 1% of naive ones. Reports indicate spiked Jurkat TCR RNA from one cell could be found among 900,000 to 1,000,000 naive cells.

TCRdb ran MiXCR on the PCR reads and lists one entry per CDR3 protein. The profile shows approximately 550,000 distinct CDR3 sequences, about 21% of them singletons. The chain recombines TRBV12-3 or TRBV12-4 with TRBJ2-3; 11 nucleotides agree with TRBD2. The source is a human donor in good health. Some libraries in this study had Jurkat cell RNA spiked in. Sequenced sample: naive CD8+ T cells from blood, with Jurkat cell RNA spiked in. Indicated subset: FACS-sorted CD8+CD4-CCR7+CD45RA+ naive T cells. The CDR3 reads CANSLVSLAGGYDTQYF. The CDR3 nucleotides read TGTGCCAACAGTTTGGTCTCGCTAGCGGGGGGCTATGATACGCAGTATTTT.